This record concerns one TCR beta chain sequence. Under the authors' procedure: Amplification from reference gene primers served as the basis for estimated nucleated cell counts. The protocol was immunoSEQ multiplex PCR, while the TCRdb copy is restricted to in-frame clones and leaves out a portion. V and J calls and clone size are those listed in that table; D and trimming were worked out from the DNA. The sample lists about 59,000 clones; about 88% were seen once. This sample stems from a study of blood T cell repertoires in COVID-19. Turning to the study itself: COVID-19 samples, acute and convalescent, were from the United States, Italy and Spain. PBMCs, B-cell-depleted T cells, or T cells were the source of the cDNA or gDNA that made up the material.

The CDR3 consists of 15 residues. V was cut by 1 base and J by 2 bases, with 11 bases left in between. The germline CDR1 and CDR2 sequences are KGHSH and LQKENI. Sequenced: peripheral blood. J is TRBJ2-5 and V is TRBV18; the D is unclear. This receptor was obtained from a man aged 80 or over in a cohort sampled during active COVID-19. This CDR3 reads CASSPLTAPQETQYF. The CDR3 DNA follows: TGTGCCAGCTCACCACTCACAGCACCTCAAGAGACCCAGTACTTC. Complete variable domain (other parts from reference TRBV18 and TRBJ2-5): NAGVMQNPRHLVRRRGQEARLRCSPMKGHSHVYWYRQLPEEGLKFMVYLQKENIIDESGMPKERFSAEFPKEGPSILRIQQVVRGDSAAYFCASSPLTAPQETQYFGPGTRLLVL.